This T cell receptor (beta chain) was captured by sequencing in a study of response to subunit inactivated influenza vaccine. Regarding the study as a whole: Authors suggested each seasonal influenza vaccination recruits few new T cells.

TCRdb used MiXCR to reprocess the RT-PCR reads, holding one entry per CDR3 protein. The sample has under 800,000 distinct CDR3 sequences; approximately 14% are singletons. This clonotype has just a few counts. Its target is not known. Germline V CDR1 and CDR2: SGHDT, YYEEEE. V was clipped by 4 bases and J by 1 base, with 17 bases between them. This CDR3 region has 16 residues. The V and J genes are TRBV5-6 and TRBJ2-5; D is uncertain. This receptor was obtained from a man between 45 and 60 years old who received an inactivated influenza vaccine. This material consisted of PBMCs from blood, taken around 15 days before vaccination. CDR3 bases: TGTGCCAGCAGCACTCTACTCGGTGCCACCCAAGAGACCCAGTACTTC. Translated: CASSTLLGATQETQYF.